These T cell receptor beta chains were read from a single sample in a study of Ad26.COV2.S vaccination and SARS-CoV-2 variants. Repertoires were generated with immunoSEQ multiplex PCR, while TCRdb's copy carries only in-frame clones and drops some. The data hold about 480,000 clones, with around 88% observed a single time. The input for sequencing was peripheral blood, taken in a trial of Ad26.COV2.S vaccine versus placebo. These receptors were obtained from a person between 18 and 60 years old who received the Ad26.COV2.S COVID-19 vaccine or a placebo. Both conserved end residues are part of each CDR3. The D gene is left open where the match is weak. Some rows mark clone size as missing; the rest say once, few, many or name a class of expanded clone.

TGTGCCAGCAGTAACCCCACGGGAGCGGATACGCAGTATTTT	CASSNPTGADTQYF	-	-	TRBV5-4	TRBJ2-3
TGTGCCAGCAGTTACACACAATCCGGGGCTGGCTACACCTTC	CASSYTQSGAGYTF	-	-	TRBV6-2/TRBV6-3	TRBJ1-2
TGTGCCAGCAGTTTATCGCGGCAGACTAACACCGGGGAGCTGTTTTTT	CASSLSRQTNTGELFF	-	-	TRBV27	TRBJ2-2
TGCGCCAGCAGTTCGAGCGGGAGCCCCTCCTACGAGCAGTACTTC	CASSSSGSPSYEQYF	once	TRBD2	TRBV5-1	TRBJ2-7
TGTGCCAGTAGTCCCCAAGGGGGAAAACTGTTTTTT	CASSPQGGKLFF	-	-	TRBV19	TRBJ1-4
TGTGCCAGCAGCTTAGGGACCACCTACAATGAGCAGTTCTTC	CASSLGTTYNEQFF	-	-	TRBV11-3	TRBJ2-1
TGTGCCAGTAGTATAGAGACAACAAGGGTTGGCTACACCTTC	CASSIETTRVGYTF	-	-	TRBV19	TRBJ1-2
TGTGCCAGCAGCCCCGACCCACTTACCATGGCTTTCTTT	CASSPDPLTMAFF	-	-	TRBV7-3	TRBJ1-1
TGTGCCAGCAGCTCGTCCGGAGACCGAGGGGCCTACGAGCAGTACTTC	CASSSSGDRGAYEQYF	-	-	TRBV7-9	TRBJ2-7
TGTGCCTGGAGTAGGGACAGGCCTTATGGCTACACCTTC	CAWSRDRPYGYTF	-	TRBD1	TRBV30	TRBJ1-2
TGTGCCAGCAGTCGCGCCGGGACAGGGCCTCAAGAGACCCAGTACTTC	CASSRAGTGPQETQYF	once	TRBD1	TRBV28	TRBJ2-5
TGCAGCGGCAGGGACACCCCAGATACGCAGTATTTT	CSGRDTPDTQYF	-	-	TRBV29-1	TRBJ2-3
TGTGCCACCAGCCCGGTGTACTATGAAAAACTGTTTTTT	CATSPVYYEKLFF	once	-	TRBV15	TRBJ1-4
TGTGCCAGCAGCAAAAGAGACCTAGGGAATCAGCCCCAGCATTTT	CASSKRDLGNQPQHF	-	-	TRBV21-1	TRBJ1-5
TGTGCCAGCAGTGCCGGGGACCCCCGGCAGGCCAACGTCCTGACTTTC	CASSAGDPRQANVLTF	-	-	TRBV2	TRBJ2-6
TGTGCCAGCAGCCCGTTGGGCGGGACAGGGCGTACTAGCACAGATACGCAGTATTTT	CASSPLGGTGRTSTDTQYF	-	TRBD1	TRBV3-1/TRBV3-2	TRBJ2-3
TGTGCCAGCGGACAGGACAATGAGCAGTACTTC	CASGQDNEQYF	-	TRBD1	TRBV27	TRBJ2-7
TGTGCCAGTAGTATTTTTAAGGTAGCGGGAGGCCCCCAGTTCTTC	CASSIFKVAGGPQFF	once	TRBD2	TRBV19	TRBJ2-1
TGTGCCAGCCAGCCGGGACACACCTACAATGAGCAGTTCTTC	CASQPGHTYNEQFF	-	-	TRBV28	TRBJ2-1
TGTGCCAGCAGCGACAGGGTTAGCAATCAGCCCCAGCATTTT	CASSDRVSNQPQHF	-	TRBD1	TRBV3-1/TRBV3-2	TRBJ1-5
TGTGCCAGCAGTGCATCCCTCGGCGGGATGGCAGATACGCAGTATTTT	CASSASLGGMADTQYF	-	-	TRBV7-3	TRBJ2-3
TGTGCCAGTAGTCACCGGGGTGGAGAGCAGTACTTC	CASSHRGGEQYF	-	-	TRBV19	TRBJ2-7
TGTGCCAGCAGCCAAGATCCTTTTAGGGGTGGCGTTGGCAATCAGCCCCAGCATTTT	CASSQDPFRGGVGNQPQHF	-	-	TRBV4-2	TRBJ1-5
TGTGCCAGCAGCCGGGTGGGACTAGCGGGAGGTGAGCAGTTCTTC	CASSRVGLAGGEQFF	few	TRBD2	TRBV5-4	TRBJ2-1
TGCAGTGCTAGTGGCAGGGGGGTCACAGATACGCAGTATTTT	CSASGRGVTDTQYF	-	-	TRBV20-1	TRBJ2-3
TGTGCCAGCAGCGAGCGATGGGGGCAGGGGGATCAGCCCCAGCATTTT	CASSERWGQGDQPQHF	-	TRBD1	TRBV5-5	TRBJ1-5
TGTGCCAGCAGCTTAGGGACGAGGGCTGAAGCTTTCTTT	CASSLGTRAEAFF	-	-	TRBV13	TRBJ1-1
TGTGCCAGCACCAAAGGCAGGTCCTACGAGCAGTACTTC	CASTKGRSYEQYF	-	-	TRBV6-5	TRBJ2-7
TGTGCCAGCAGTCTAGCCATCGGGTCGAACAATTCACCCCTCCACTTT	CASSLAIGSNNSPLHF	few	-	TRBV27	TRBJ1-6
TGCGCCAGCAGCTTGGGAGGCTCCGCCTATGGCTACACCTTC	CASSLGGSAYGYTF	-	-	TRBV5-1	TRBJ1-2
TGTGCCAGCAGTTATTCCGACGGTTCCTACGAGCAGTACTTC	CASSYSDGSYEQYF	-	-	TRBV6-5	TRBJ2-7
TGTGCCAGCAGACATCACTCCGGGACAGCCAGAGGGGATCAGCCCCAGCATTTT	CASRHHSGTARGDQPQHF	few	TRBD1	TRBV28	TRBJ1-5
TGCGCCAGCAGCCCACGACTAGCGGGAGTGAGGAGGGAGCAGTTCTTC	CASSPRLAGVRREQFF	-	TRBD2	TRBV5-1	TRBJ2-1
TGTGCCAGCGGGCCGGGGACAGGGAACTACGAGCAGTACTTC	CASGPGTGNYEQYF	-	TRBD1	TRBV6-6	TRBJ2-7
TGTGCCAGCAGTGAAGCATGGGGCCCGCTTTTCTTC	CASSEAWGPLFF	-	-	TRBV6-1	TRBJ2-1
TGTGCCAGCAGTCGCATGACAGGGATGAACACTGAAGCTTTCTTT	CASSRMTGMNTEAFF	-	TRBD1	TRBV27	TRBJ1-1
TGTGCCAGCAGCTTAGCGGGCGGGGACAGGGCCTACAATGAGCAGTTCTTC	CASSLAGGDRAYNEQFF	-	TRBD1	TRBV11-3	TRBJ2-1
TGTGCCAGCAGCTTAGAGTCCAGGGCCGATGGCTACACCTTC	CASSLESRADGYTF	few	-	TRBV7-9	TRBJ1-2
TGCAGCGTTGACAGGCGGGAGACCCAGTACTTC	CSVDRRETQYF	-	-	TRBV29-1	TRBJ2-5
TGTGCCAGCAGCCCACGTCGTCCAGGGAATGAGCAGTTCTTC	CASSPRRPGNEQFF	few	-	TRBV3-1/TRBV3-2	TRBJ2-1
TGTGCCTGGAGTGTATCGGACCACTCTGGAAACACCATATATTTT	CAWSVSDHSGNTIYF	-	-	TRBV30	TRBJ1-3
TGCGCCAGCAGTCGGACAGCCTACGAGCAGTACTTC	CASSRTAYEQYF	-	-	TRBV23-1	TRBJ2-7
TGTGCCAGCAGCGTAGGGCCGGACAAATCGTATGGCTACACCTTC	CASSVGPDKSYGYTF	-	-	TRBV9	TRBJ1-2
TGTGCCAGCATCTTTGCCCCAGGGGAAAAACTGTTTTTT	CASIFAPGEKLFF	-	-	TRBV6-5	TRBJ1-4
TGTGCCAGCAGGCAACTGCGGGCCGGGGAGCTGTTTTTT	CASRQLRAGELFF	-	-	TRBV2	TRBJ2-2
TGCAGCGTTGGGGTAGCGGGAGGGGTTTTAAACAATGAGCAGTTCTTC	CSVGVAGGVLNNEQFF	-	TRBD2	TRBV29-1	TRBJ2-1
TGTGCCAGCAGATCCGCAGGGCCCCCGAACACTGAAGCTTTCTTT	CASRSAGPPNTEAFF	-	-	TRBV6-5	TRBJ1-1
TGTGCCAGCAGTTACTCCCTGGGGGGTGCAGATACGCAGTATTTT	CASSYSLGGADTQYF	-	-	TRBV6-5	TRBJ2-3
TGTGCCAGCAATCCGGACAGCGCCTATGGCTACACCTTC	CASNPDSAYGYTF	-	-	TRBV28	TRBJ1-2
TGTGCCAGCAGACCCCCCGGGAGCTCCTACGAGCAGTACTTC	CASRPPGSSYEQYF	once	-	TRBV28	TRBJ2-7
TGTGCCAGCAGCCACCTCCCCGGGGCCTATATTGGAGCTTTCTTT	CASSHLPGAYIGAFF	-	-	TRBV7-9	TRBJ1-1
TGCGCCAGCAGCCACGAACCGGGACAGGGTATCTACTTC	CASSHEPGQGIYF	-	TRBD1	TRBV5-1	TRBJ2-5
TGTGCCAGCAAACTAGGGGGTACCTATAATTCACCCCTCCACTTT	CASKLGGTYNSPLHF	-	-	TRBV27	TRBJ1-6
TGTGCCATCAGTGACCGGGGGCGCCGAAATGGCTACACCTTC	CAISDRGRRNGYTF	-	-	TRBV10-3	TRBJ1-2
TGTGCCAGCAGCCCCGACAGGGGCCAAGTTGGGGCCAACGTCCTGACTTTC	CASSPDRGQVGANVLTF	-	TRBD1	TRBV5-4	TRBJ2-6
TGTGCCACCAGTGATTGGCGGGCGGGAGGCCACAATGAGCAGTTCTTC	CATSDWRAGGHNEQFF	once	TRBD2	TRBV24-1	TRBJ2-1
TGTGCCAGTAGTGCTAGCAACACCGGGGAGCTGTTTTTT	CASSASNTGELFF	-	-	TRBV19	TRBJ2-2